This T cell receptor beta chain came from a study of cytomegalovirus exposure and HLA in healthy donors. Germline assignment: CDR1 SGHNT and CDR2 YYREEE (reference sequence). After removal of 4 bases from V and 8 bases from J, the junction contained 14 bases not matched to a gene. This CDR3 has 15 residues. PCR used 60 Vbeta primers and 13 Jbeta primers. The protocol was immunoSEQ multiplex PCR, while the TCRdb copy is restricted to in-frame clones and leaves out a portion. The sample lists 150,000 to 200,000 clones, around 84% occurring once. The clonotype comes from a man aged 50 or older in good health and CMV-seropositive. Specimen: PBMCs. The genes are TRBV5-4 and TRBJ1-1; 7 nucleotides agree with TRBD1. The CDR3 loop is CASSHMGRGSVEAFF. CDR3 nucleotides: TGTGCCAGCAGCCATATGGGCAGGGGGAGTGTAGAAGCTTTCTTT. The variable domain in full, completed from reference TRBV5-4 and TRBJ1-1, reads ETGVTQSPTHLIKTRGQQVTLRCSSQSGHNTVSWYQQALGQGPQFIFQYYREEENGRGNFPPRFSGLQFPNYSSELNVNALELDDSALYLCASSHMGRGSVEAFFGQGTRLTVV.